This T cell receptor beta chain was sequenced during a study of cytomegalovirus exposure and HLA in healthy donors. Study-level findings and limits: Many donors carried some public TCRs, although rarity characterized most TCR sequences. In a later analysis, compared with equally common non-associated chains, HLA-associated beta chains were more expanded.

The PCR used 60 Vbeta and 13 Jbeta primers. TCRdb's table, derived via immunoSEQ multiplex PCR, lists solely in-frame clones and lacks some. The table includes more than 150,000 clones, more than 65% detected once. V lost 5 bases and J 1 base, leaving 15 bases between the germline ends. Germline CDR1 and CDR2: SGHTS and YDEGEE. The CDR3 spans 15 residues. Remarks on this clone: The antigen remains undetermined.

V gene TRBV5-8 combines with J gene TRBJ1-1; D possibly corresponds to TRBD1 (6 bases). The specimen sequenced was PBMCs. This clonotype originated in a man aged 45-65 years in good health and CMV-seronegative. The CDR3 here is CASRPTGRGNTEAFF. CDR3 nucleotide sequence: TGTGCCAGCAGGCCGACAGGCCGGGGGAACACTGAAGCTTTCTTT.